The 5 T cell receptor beta chains listed next were all sequenced from one sample in a study of T cell responses to AZD1222 COVID-19 vaccine. Data came from immunoSEQ multiplex PCR; TCRdb stores just in-frame clones and leaves some out. The table shows tens of thousands of clones, with approximately 81% occurring only once. Sample: peripheral blood, taken on day 0 of AZD1222 vaccination. These receptors all come from an adult in good health.

The chain has TRBV19 and TRBJ2-7; no reliable D call. V gave up 5 bases and J gave up 4 bases, with 12 bases separating them. Germline CDR1 reads LNHDA; CDR2 reads SQIVND (reference sequence). This CDR3 has 13 amino acids. CDR3 region: CASSEARAYEQYF. As DNA, the CDR3 is TGTGCCAGTAGTGAGGCCAGAGCTTACGAGCAGTACTTC.

The chain recombines TRBV11-1 with TRBJ1-6; D not resolved. CDR3 size: 16 residues. CDR1 and CDR2 (germline): SGHAT, FQDESV (reference sequence). Trimming shortened V by 5 bases and J by 9 bases, and 20 bases separated the two germline ends. The CDR3 reads CASSRVATEPSSPLHF. The CDR3 DNA sequence: TGTGCCAGCAGCCGGGTAGCCACCGAGCCCTCTTCACCCCTCCACTTT.

The V and J genes are TRBV18 and TRBJ2-5; D might be TRBD1 (5 bases). The CDR3 runs 15 residues. From germline, CDR1 is KGHSH and CDR2 LQKENI. Deletions cut 1 base from V and 5 bases from J, with 14 bases between. The DNA for the CDR3 is TGTGCCAGCTCACCACGCTTCAATCCAGGGGAGACCCAGTACTTC. This sequence encodes CASSPRFNPGETQYF.

The chain combines TRBV18 with TRBJ1-5, with 9 bases matching TRBD1. This CDR3 region has 15 residues. Trimming cost V 5 bases and J 4 bases; bases outside gene matches: 6. Germline CDR1 and CDR2: KGHSH and LQKENI. The CDR3 region has the DNA TGTGCCAGCTCAAATACAGGGGGCCTAAATCAGCCCCAGCATTTT. This translates into CASSNTGGLNQPQHF.

The gene calls are TRBV6-2 or TRBV6-3 and TRBJ1-5; 8 bases are shared with TRBD1. The ends lost 6 bases at V and 3 bases at J; junction bases unmatched: 19. Germline loops: CDR1 MNHEY, CDR2 SVGEGT. CDR3 length: 19 residues. In DNA, the CDR3 is TGTGCCAGCAGCTCTCCCATCCAGGGGGGACAGGCCTCCAATCAGCCCCAGCATTTT. It codes for CASSSPIQGGQASNQPQHF.